This T cell receptor (beta chain) was recorded in a study of T cell changes during pregnancy in multiple sclerosis (dated by TCRdb to about 2019). About the investigation overall: The study examined how the T cell repertoire changed over the course of pregnancy in women with multiple sclerosis.

Comments on this clone: The antigen it recognizes is unknown. Base qualities are not recorded, but no much larger clone differs from it by a single base.

The library was generated by the immunoSEQ multiplex PCR assay. TCRdb holds this immuneACCESS table with in-frame rearrangements only. Some clones are missing; in checked studies, unresolved V genes explain under half, and the rest has no known cause. The sample table lists around 78,000 clones, 85% to 95% of them with a count of one. More than 2.5% of the sample is held by the ten biggest clonotypes. Reading the germline V gene gives CDR1 MGHRA and CDR2 YSYEKL. Trimming removed 1 base from V and 4 bases from J, leaving 10 bases between the germline ends. Including the terminal cysteine and phenylalanine, the CDR3 comprises 14 residues. Only CDR3 DNA is held: 42 bases, read in frame from base 1.

The TCR comes from a female donor with multiple sclerosis, enrolled in a pregnancy study. The chain links TRBV4-1 with TRBJ1-1; the D gene is perhaps TRBD1, from 6 matching bases. The sequencing used peripheral blood, collected in the second trimester of pregnancy. The CDR3 protein is CASSQGQVGTEAFF. At the DNA level, the sequence is TGCGCCAGCAGCCAAGGACAGGTAGGCACTGAAGCTTTCTTT.